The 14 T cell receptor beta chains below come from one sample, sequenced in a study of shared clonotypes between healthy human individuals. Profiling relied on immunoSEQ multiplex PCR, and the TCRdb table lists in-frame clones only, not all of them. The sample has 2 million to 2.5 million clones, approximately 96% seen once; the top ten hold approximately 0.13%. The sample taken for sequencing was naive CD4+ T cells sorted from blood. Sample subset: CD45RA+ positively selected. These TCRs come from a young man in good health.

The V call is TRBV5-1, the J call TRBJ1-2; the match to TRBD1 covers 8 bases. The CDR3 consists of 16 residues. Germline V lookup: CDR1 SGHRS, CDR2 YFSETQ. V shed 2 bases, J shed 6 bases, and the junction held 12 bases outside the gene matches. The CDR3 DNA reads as TGCGCCAGCAGCTTACTCCGCGGACAGGGCAACGATGGCTACACCTTC. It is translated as CASSLLRGQGNDGYTF.

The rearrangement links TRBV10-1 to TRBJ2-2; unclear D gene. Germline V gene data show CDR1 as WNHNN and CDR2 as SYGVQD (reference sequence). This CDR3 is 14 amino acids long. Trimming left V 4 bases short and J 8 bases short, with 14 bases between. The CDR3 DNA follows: TGCGCCAGCAGTGCCGCCGTGACCGCAGGGGAGCTGTTTTTT. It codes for CASSAAVTAGELFF.

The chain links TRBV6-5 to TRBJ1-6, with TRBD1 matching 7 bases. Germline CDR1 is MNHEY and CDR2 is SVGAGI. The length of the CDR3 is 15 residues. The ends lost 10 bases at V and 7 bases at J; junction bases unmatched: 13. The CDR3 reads CATAALQGSNSPLHF. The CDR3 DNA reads TGTGCCACCGCGGCATTACAGGGGAGCAATTCACCCCTCCACTTT.

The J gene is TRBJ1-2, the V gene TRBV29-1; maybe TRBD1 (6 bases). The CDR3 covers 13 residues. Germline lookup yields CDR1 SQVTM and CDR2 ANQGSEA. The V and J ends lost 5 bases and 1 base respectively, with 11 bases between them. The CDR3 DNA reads TGCAGCGTTTGGACAGCCTATAACTATGGCTACACCTTC. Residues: CSVWTAYNYGYTF.

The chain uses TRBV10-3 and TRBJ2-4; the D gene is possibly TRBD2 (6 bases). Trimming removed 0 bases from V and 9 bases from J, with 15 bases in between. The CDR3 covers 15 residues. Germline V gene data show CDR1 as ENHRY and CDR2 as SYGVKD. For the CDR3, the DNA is TGTGCCATCAGTGAGTCGACCGGGAGCGGTTCCATTCAGTACTTC. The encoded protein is CAISESTGSGSIQYF.

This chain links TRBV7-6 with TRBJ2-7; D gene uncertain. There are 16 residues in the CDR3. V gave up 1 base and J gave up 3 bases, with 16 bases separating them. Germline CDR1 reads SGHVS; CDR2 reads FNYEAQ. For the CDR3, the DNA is TGTGCCAGCAGCTTAGGCCCCCCCAGTCAAGTCTACGAGCAGTACTTC. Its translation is CASSLGPPSQVYEQYF.

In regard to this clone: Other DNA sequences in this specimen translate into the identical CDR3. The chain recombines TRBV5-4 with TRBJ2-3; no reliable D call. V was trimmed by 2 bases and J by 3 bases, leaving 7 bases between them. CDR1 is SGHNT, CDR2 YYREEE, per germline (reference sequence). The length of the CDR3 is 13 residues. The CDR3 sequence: CASSLRGTDTQYF. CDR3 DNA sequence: TGTGCCAGCAGCTTACGCGGAACAGATACGCAGTATTTT.

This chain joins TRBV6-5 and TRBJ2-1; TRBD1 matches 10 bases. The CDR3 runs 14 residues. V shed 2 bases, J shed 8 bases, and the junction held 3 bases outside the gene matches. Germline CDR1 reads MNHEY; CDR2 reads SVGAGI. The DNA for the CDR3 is TGTGCCAGCAGTTACCGGGACAGGGGATATGAGCAGTTCTTC. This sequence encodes CASSYRDRGYEQFF.

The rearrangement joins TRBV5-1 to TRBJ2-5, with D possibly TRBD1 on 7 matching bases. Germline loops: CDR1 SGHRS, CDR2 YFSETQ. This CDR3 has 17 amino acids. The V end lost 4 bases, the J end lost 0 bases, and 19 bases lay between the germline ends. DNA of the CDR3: TGCGCCAGCAGCCCGGACAGGTTAGCGGCAAACCAAGAGACCCAGTACTTC. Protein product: CASSPDRLAANQETQYF.

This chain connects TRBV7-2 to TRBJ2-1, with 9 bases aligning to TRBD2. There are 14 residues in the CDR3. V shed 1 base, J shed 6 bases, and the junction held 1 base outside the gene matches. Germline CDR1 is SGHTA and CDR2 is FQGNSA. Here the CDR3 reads CASSLGSGSNEQFF. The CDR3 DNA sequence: TGTGCCAGCAGCTTAGGTAGCGGGAGCAATGAGCAGTTCTTC.

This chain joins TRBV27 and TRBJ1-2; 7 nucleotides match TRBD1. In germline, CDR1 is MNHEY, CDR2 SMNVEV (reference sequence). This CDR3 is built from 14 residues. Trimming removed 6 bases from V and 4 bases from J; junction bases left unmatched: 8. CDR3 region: CASRNTGVSYGYTF. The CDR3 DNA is TGTGCCAGCAGAAACACAGGGGTCTCCTATGGCTACACCTTC.

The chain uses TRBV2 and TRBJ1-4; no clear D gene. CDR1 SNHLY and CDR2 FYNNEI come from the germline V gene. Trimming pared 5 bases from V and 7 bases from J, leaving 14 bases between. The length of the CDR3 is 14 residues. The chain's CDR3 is CASSHPGLVEKLFF. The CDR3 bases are TGTGCCAGCAGTCACCCTGGACTTGTTGAAAAACTGTTTTTT.

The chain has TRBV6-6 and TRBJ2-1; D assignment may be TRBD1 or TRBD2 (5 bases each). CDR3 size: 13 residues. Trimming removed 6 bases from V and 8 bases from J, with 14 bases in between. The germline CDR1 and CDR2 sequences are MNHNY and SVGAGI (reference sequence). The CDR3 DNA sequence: TGTGCCAGCAGATACACACTGGGGGATGAGCAGTTCTTC. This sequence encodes CASRYTLGDEQFF.

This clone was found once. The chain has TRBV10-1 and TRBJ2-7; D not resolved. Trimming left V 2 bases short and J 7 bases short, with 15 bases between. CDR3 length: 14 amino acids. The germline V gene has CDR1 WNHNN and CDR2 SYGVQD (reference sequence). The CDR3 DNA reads TGCGCCAGCAGTGAGGGCAGGTCGGGTGTAGAGCAGTACTTC. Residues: CASSEGRSGVEQYF.